This T cell receptor beta chain was identified in a study of T-cell reconstitution after alpha-beta-depleted transplantation in children. Unique molecular identifiers featured in how the TCRbeta library was prepared. Each CDR3 protein is one row after TCRdb ran MiXCR on the PCR reads. The sample records about 460,000 distinct CDR3 sequences, around an eighth being singletons. The germline CDR1 and CDR2 sequences are GTSNPN and SVGIG (reference sequence). The CDR3 is 13 residues long. The ends lost 5 bases at V and 6 bases at J; junction bases unmatched: 6. The sample in question was PBMCs from the stem cell graft donor, obtained from the stem cell graft. This receptor was obtained from a human donor who donated a stem cell graft to a child with combined immunodeficiency. V usage is TRBV30 and J usage is TRBJ2-1, with 8 nucleotides matching TRBD1. CDR3 residues: CAWDRGIGNEQFF. CDR3 sequence (DNA): TGTGCCTGGGACAGGGGAATAGGCAATGAGCAGTTCTTC.